Below, 15 T cell receptor beta chains from the same sample are listed, as sequenced in a study of T cell responses to AZD1222 COVID-19 vaccine. Sequencing was performed with immunoSEQ multiplex PCR; in TCRdb, only in-frame clones are kept and a portion is missing. The table lists more than 85,000 clones, roughly 90% of them singletons. The sequencing here drew on peripheral blood, taken 28 days after the second AZD1222 dose. Receptors were obtained from an adult who received the AZD1222 COVID-19 vaccine.

This sequence joins TRBV3-1 (or the pseudogene TRBV3-2) and TRBJ1-4; D gene ambiguous. Germline V CDR1 and CDR2: LGHDT, YNNKEL (reference sequence). V was pared by 4 bases and J by 5 bases, with 5 bases between. The CDR3 covers 12 residues. For the CDR3, the DNA is TGTGCCAGCAGCCGGTCGAATGAAAAACTGTTTTTT. Translation: CASSRSNEKLFF.

This rearrangement joins TRBV18 to TRBJ2-7; TRBD2 agrees at 7 bases. The CDR3 spans 13 residues. Germline lookup yields CDR1 KGHSH and CDR2 LQKENI. V gave up 3 bases and J gave up 3 bases; unmatched junction bases: 2. For the CDR3, the DNA is TGTGCCAGCTCACCGACTAGCCTCTACGAGCAGTACTTC. This gives the protein CASSPTSLYEQYF.

The chain couples TRBV6-5 to TRBJ1-2; no definite D call. Germline CDR1 reads MNHEY; CDR2 reads SVGAGI. V dropped 7 bases and J dropped 8 bases, with 11 bases sitting between them. The CDR3 sequence is 11 residues long. The CDR3 sequence: CASTPARGYTF. The CDR3 coding sequence is TGTGCCAGCACTCCGGCAAGGGGCTACACCTTC.

The genes are TRBV6-5 and TRBJ1-2; 7 bases map to TRBD1. CDR1 and CDR2 (germline): MNHEY, SVGAGI. The CDR3 sequence is 13 residues long. With 4 bases clipped from V and 4 bases from J, the junction kept 3 bases outside the gene matches. The chain's CDR3 is CASSFDRVYGYTF. DNA for the CDR3: TGTGCCAGCAGTTTCGACAGGGTCTATGGCTACACCTTC.

The V call is TRBV5-8, the J call TRBJ1-5; D is uncertain. The V gene lost 0 bases and the J gene lost 0 bases, with 10 bases spanning the gap. The germline gives CDR1 SGHTS, CDR2 YDEGEE. The CDR3 is 16 amino acids. This CDR3 reads CASSLARGRSNQPQHF. The CDR3 nucleotides read TGTGCCAGCAGCTTGGCGCGTGGACGTAGCAATCAGCCCCAGCATTTT.

The chain couples TRBV5-1 to TRBJ1-1; 10 bases are a match to TRBD1. The J segment lost 7 bases and the V segment lost 1 base, leaving 4 bases of the junction unmatched. The CDR3 runs to 14 residues. Germline CDR1 reads SGHRS; CDR2 reads YFSETQ. The CDR3 region has the DNA TGCGCCAGCAGCTTGACGGGACAGGGGTATGAAGCTTTCTTT. Protein product: CASSLTGQGYEAFF.

This clone has more than one count but fewer than ten. The chain carries TRBV6-1 and TRBJ1-3; D is uncertain. CDR3 length equals 13 residues. CDR1 is MNHNS, CDR2 SASEGT, per germline. Trimming pared 5 bases from V and 1 base from J, leaving 6 bases between. The CDR3 nucleotides read TGTGCCAGCAGTAGGGAGTCTGGAAACACCATATATTTT. Translating gives CASSRESGNTIYF.

This clone appeared a single time. The V gene is TRBV5-4, the J gene TRBJ2-1, with D possibly matching TRBD1 (5 bases). Trimming cost V 1 base and J 4 bases, with 18 bases left between them. CDR1 is SGHNT and CDR2 is YYREEE in the germline V gene (reference sequence). The CDR3 has 17 amino acids. The CDR3 spells CASSLSAARQIYNEQFF. The CDR3, as DNA: TGTGCCAGCAGCTTGTCGGCGGCCCGACAGATATACAATGAGCAGTTCTTC.

This chain connects TRBV27 to TRBJ1-5; TRBD1 matches at 9 bases. V was pared by 5 bases and J by 1 base, with 3 bases of the junction left unmatched. The CDR3 is 15 amino acids. Germline assignment: CDR1 MNHEY and CDR2 SMNVEV (reference sequence). The chain's CDR3 is CASSIQGASNQPQHF. The CDR3 bases are TGTGCCAGCAGTATACAGGGGGCCAGCAATCAGCCCCAGCATTTT.

The chain has TRBV11-2 and TRBJ1-1; no firm D call. CDR1 SGHAT and CDR2 FQNNGV come from the germline V gene. Trimming left V 4 bases short and J 6 bases short, with 6 bases between. The CDR3 runs 11 residues. CDR3 in amino acids: CASSYQSEAFF. The CDR3 nucleotides are TGTGCCAGCAGCTATCAATCTGAAGCTTTCTTT.

The chain carries TRBV20-1 and TRBJ1-2; the D gene is possibly TRBD1 (5 bases). The V gene's germline CDR1 is DFQATT and CDR2 SNEGSKA (reference sequence). The germline V and J ends were trimmed by 3 bases and 8 bases, with 10 bases remaining between them. The CDR3 runs 11 residues. In DNA, the CDR3 is TGCAGTGCTAGTTCAGGGCTAGGCTACACCTTC. Amino acids: CSASSGLGYTF.

This chain links TRBV18 with TRBJ2-7, with 11 bases identical to TRBD2. Germline V gene sequence: CDR1 KGHSH, CDR2 LQKENI. The ends lost 4 bases at V and 2 bases at J; junction bases unmatched: 4. The CDR3 loop spans 15 amino acids. The CDR3 DNA reads as TGTGCCAGCTCACGGGGACTAGCGGAAGCCTACGAGCAGTACTTC. Residues: CASSRGLAEAYEQYF. The whole variable domain, remainder taken from reference TRBV18 and TRBJ2-7, is NAGVMQNPRHLVRRRGQEARLRCSPMKGHSHVYWYRQLPEEGLKFMVYLQKENIIDESGMPKERFSAEFPKEGPSILRIQQVVRGDSAAYFCASSRGLAEAYEQYFGPGTRLTVT.

The J gene is TRBJ2-7, the V gene TRBV7-7; 9 bases are shared with TRBD2. This CDR3 has 15 residues. J gave up 3 bases and V 5 bases, and 8 bases lay outside the gene matches. Germline CDR1 is SSHAT and CDR2 is FNYEAQ (reference sequence). The CDR3 loop is CASSVRSGSGYEQYF. The CDR3 DNA follows: TGTGCCAGCAGCGTACGTAGCGGGAGCGGCTACGAGCAGTACTTC.

The V call is TRBV3-1 (or the pseudogene TRBV3-2), the J call TRBJ1-2; D perhaps matches TRBD1 (5 bases). V lost 7 bases, J lost 10 bases, and 16 bases lay in between. From germline, CDR1 is LGHDT and CDR2 YNNKEL (reference sequence). This CDR3 comprises 12 residues. CDR3 region: CASTRGGEYYTF. For the CDR3, the DNA is TGTGCCAGCACCCGAGGAGGGGAGTACTACACCTTC.

This rearrangement joins TRBV20-1 to TRBJ2-1; TRBD2 matches at 10 bases. CDR3 length: 16 residues. The germline V gene has CDR1 DFQATT and CDR2 SNEGSKA (reference sequence). J lost 4 bases, V lost 3 bases, and 9 bases had no gene match. The CDR3 protein is CSASVASGSSYNEQFF. CDR3 sequence (DNA): TGCAGTGCTAGTGTGGCTAGCGGGAGTAGTTACAATGAGCAGTTCTTC.